The clone carrying this TCR beta chain was detected many times. The sample belongs to a study of early T cells in non-severe SARS-CoV-2 infection. TCRdb reanalysed the 5' RACE reads using MiXCR and keeps one entry per CDR3 protein. The sample yields some 59,000 distinct CDR3 sequences, 8.7% seen once. V lost 5 bases, J lost 2 bases, and 13 bases lay in between. This CDR3 is 14 amino acids long. Germline loops: CDR1 SGDLS, CDR2 YYNGEE. J is TRBJ2-5 and V is TRBV9; no firm D call. The receptor's source is an adult who was a healthcare worker with PCR-confirmed SARS-CoV-2 infection or an uninfected control (not recorded which). The sequences come from whole blood, collected at baseline. CDR3 amino acids: CASSLGLGQETQYF. DNA for the CDR3: TGTGCCAGCAGTCTCGGGCTGGGACAAGAGACCCAGTACTTC.